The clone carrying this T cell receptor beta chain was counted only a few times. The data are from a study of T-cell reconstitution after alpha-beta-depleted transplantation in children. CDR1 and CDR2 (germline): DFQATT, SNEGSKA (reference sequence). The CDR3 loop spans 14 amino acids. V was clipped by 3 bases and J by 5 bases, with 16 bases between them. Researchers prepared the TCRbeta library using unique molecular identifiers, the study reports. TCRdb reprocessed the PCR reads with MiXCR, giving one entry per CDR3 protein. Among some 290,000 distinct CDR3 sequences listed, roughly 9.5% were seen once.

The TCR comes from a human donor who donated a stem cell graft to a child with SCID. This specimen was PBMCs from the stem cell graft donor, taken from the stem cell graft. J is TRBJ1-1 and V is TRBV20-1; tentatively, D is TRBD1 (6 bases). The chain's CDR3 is CSARSLARGTEAFF. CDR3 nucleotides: TGCAGTGCTAGGAGCTTGGCGAGGGGGACTGAAGCTTTCTTT.